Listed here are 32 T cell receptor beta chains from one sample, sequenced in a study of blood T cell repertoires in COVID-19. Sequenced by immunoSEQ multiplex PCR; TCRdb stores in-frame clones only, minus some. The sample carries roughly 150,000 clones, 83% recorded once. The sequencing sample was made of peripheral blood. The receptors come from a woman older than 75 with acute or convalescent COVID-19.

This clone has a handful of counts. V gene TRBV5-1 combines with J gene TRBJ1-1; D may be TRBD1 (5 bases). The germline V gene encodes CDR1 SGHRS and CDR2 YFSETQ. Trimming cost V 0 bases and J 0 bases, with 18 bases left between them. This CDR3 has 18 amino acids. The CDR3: CASSLGRQRQEVNTEAFF. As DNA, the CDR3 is TGCGCCAGCAGCTTGGGTAGACAGCGTCAAGAAGTGAACACTGAAGCTTTCTTT. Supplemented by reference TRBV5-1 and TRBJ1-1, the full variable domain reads KAGVTQTPRYLIKTRGQQVTLSCSPISGHRSVSWYQQTPGQGLQFLFEYFSETQRNKGNFPGRFSGRQFSNSRSEMNVSTLELGDSALYLCASSLGRQRQEVNTEAFFGQGTRLTVV.

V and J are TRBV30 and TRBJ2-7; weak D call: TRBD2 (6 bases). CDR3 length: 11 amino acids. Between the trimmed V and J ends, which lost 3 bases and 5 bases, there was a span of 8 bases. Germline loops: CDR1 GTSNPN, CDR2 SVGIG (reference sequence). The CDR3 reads CAWRWGDEQYF. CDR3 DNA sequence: TGTGCCTGGAGGTGGGGGGACGAGCAGTACTTC.

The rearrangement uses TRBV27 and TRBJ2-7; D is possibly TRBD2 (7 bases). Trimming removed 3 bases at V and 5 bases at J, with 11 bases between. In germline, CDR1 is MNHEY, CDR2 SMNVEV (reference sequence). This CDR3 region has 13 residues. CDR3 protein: CASSLKGGDEQYF. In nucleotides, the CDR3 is TGTGCCAGCAGTTTGAAAGGGGGGGACGAGCAGTACTTC.

CDR3 in amino acids: CASSYSKGAGSPLHF. The CDR3 region has the DNA TGTGCCAGCAGTTACTCGAAAGGGGCCGGTTCACCCCTCCACTTT. V and J are TRBV6-6 and TRBJ1-6; D is perhaps TRBD1 (5 bases). The CDR3 totals 15 residues. From germline, CDR1 is MNHNY and CDR2 SVGAGI (reference sequence). Trimming took off 0 bases at V and 9 bases at J, with 12 bases between the two ends.

CDR3 loop: CASRPTGFWDEKLFF. CDR3 DNA sequence: TGTGCCAGCAGACCTACAGGGTTTTGGGATGAAAAACTGTTTTTT. The V call is TRBV6-6, the J call TRBJ1-4, with D possibly matching TRBD1 (6 bases). V lost 6 bases, J lost 6 bases, and 17 bases lay in between. CDR3 size: 15 residues. CDR1 and CDR2 from the germline V gene are MNHNY and SVGAGI (reference sequence).

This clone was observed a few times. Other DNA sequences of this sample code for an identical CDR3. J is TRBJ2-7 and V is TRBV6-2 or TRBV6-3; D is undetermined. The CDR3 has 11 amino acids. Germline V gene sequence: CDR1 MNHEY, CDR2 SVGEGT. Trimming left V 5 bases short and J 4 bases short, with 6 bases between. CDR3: CASSPRYEQYF. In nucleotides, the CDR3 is TGTGCCAGCAGTCCGCGATACGAGCAGTACTTC.

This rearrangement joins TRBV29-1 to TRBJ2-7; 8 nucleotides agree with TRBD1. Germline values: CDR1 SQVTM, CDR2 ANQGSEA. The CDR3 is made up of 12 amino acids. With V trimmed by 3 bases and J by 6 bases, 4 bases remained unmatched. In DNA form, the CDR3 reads TGCAGCGTTGATGGGACAGGCACCGAGCAGTACTTC. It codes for CSVDGTGTEQYF.

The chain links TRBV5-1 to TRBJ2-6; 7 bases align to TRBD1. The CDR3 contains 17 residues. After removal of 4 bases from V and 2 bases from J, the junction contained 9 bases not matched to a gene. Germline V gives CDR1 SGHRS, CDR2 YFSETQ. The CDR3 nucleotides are TGCGCCAGCAGCAATGACAGGGCTGCAGCTGGGGCCAACGTCCTGACTTTC. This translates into CASSNDRAAAGANVLTF.

The CDR3 sequence is CASSPRTGSTGNTIYF. CDR3 DNA sequence: TGTGCCAGCAGCCCCAGGACAGGCTCGACTGGAAACACCATATATTTT. This rearrangement joins TRBV7-2 to TRBJ1-3, with TRBD1 matching over 7 bases. Germline-derived CDR1 and CDR2 are SGHTA and FQGNSA. J gave up 2 bases and V 5 bases, and 9 bases lay outside the gene matches. The CDR3 contains 16 residues. The full variable domain, with the rest looked up from reference TRBV7-2 and TRBJ1-3, is GAGVSQSPSNKVTEKGKDVELRCDPISGHTALYWYRQSLGQGLEFLIYFQGNSAPDKSGLPSDRFSAERTGGSVSTLTIQRTQQEDSAVYLCASSPRTGSTGNTIYFGEGSWLTVV.

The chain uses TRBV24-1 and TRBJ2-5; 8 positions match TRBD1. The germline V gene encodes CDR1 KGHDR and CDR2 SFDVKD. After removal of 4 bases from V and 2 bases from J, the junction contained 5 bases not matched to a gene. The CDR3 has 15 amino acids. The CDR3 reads CATSDPNRGQETQYF. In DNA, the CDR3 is TGTGCCACCAGTGACCCTAACAGGGGGCAAGAGACCCAGTACTTC.

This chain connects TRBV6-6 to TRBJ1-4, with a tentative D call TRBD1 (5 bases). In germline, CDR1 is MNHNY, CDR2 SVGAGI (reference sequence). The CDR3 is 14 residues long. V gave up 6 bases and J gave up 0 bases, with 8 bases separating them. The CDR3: CASRPQATNEKLFF. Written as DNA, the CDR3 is TGTGCCAGCAGACCACAGGCAACTAATGAAAAACTGTTTTTT.

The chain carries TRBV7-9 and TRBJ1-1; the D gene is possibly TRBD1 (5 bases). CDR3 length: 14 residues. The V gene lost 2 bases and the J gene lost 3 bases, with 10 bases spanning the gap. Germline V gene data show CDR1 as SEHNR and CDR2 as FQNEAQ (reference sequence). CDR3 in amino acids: CASSLQGSHTEAFF. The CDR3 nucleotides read TGTGCCAGCAGCTTACAGGGTTCACACACTGAAGCTTTCTTT.

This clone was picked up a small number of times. CDR3 sequence (DNA): TGTGCCAGCTCCTCCGGGACAGGGGATGTCTATGGCTACACCTTC. It yields the protein CASSSGTGDVYGYTF. V usage is TRBV7-6 and J usage is TRBJ1-2, with 10 bases that match TRBD1. Germline V gene data show CDR1 as SGHVS and CDR2 as FNYEAQ. V trimming: 8 bases; J trimming: 4 bases; junction bases outside the gene matches: 10. This CDR3 has 15 amino acids.

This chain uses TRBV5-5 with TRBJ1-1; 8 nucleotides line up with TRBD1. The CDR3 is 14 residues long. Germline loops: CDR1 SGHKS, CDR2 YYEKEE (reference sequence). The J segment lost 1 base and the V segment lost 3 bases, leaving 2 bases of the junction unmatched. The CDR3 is CASSSDRGNTEAFF. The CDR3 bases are TGTGCCAGCAGCTCCGACAGGGGGAACACTGAAGCTTTCTTT.

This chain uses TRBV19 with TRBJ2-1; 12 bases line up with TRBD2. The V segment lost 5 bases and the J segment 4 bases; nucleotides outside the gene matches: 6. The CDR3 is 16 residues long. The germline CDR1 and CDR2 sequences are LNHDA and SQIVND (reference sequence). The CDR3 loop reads CASSPPTSGGYNEQFF. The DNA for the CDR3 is TGTGCCAGTAGTCCCCCAACTAGCGGGGGGTACAATGAGCAGTTCTTC.

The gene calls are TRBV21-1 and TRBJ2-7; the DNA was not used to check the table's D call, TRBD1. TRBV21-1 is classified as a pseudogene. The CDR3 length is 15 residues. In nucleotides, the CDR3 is TGTGCCAGCAGCAAAACCACAAGTTTCCCCTACGAGCAGTACTTC. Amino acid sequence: CASSKTTSFPYEQYF.

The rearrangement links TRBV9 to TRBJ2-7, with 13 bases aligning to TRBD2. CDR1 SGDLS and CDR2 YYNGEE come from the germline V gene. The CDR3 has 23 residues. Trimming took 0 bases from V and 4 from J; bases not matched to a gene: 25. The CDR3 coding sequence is TGTGCCAGCAGCGTAGGAGGAGGGGACACAAACCCGGGACTAGCGGGATTAATTTACGAGCAGTACTTC. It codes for CASSVGGGDTNPGLAGLIYEQYF.

The CDR3 loop reads CASSQDPRQPQHF. CDR3 in DNA: TGTGCCAGCAGCCAAGATCCCCGTCAGCCCCAGCATTTT. This chain joins TRBV3-1 (or the pseudogene TRBV3-2) and TRBJ1-5; D gene ambiguous. The V gene lost 0 bases and the J gene lost 6 bases, with 6 bases spanning the gap. The germline gives CDR1 LGHDT, CDR2 YNNKEL (reference sequence). This CDR3 has 13 residues.

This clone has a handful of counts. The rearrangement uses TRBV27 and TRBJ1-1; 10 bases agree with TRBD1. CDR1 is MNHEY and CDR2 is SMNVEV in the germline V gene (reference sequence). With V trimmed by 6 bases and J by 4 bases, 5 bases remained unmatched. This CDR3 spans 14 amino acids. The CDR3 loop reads CASRGQGGSTEAFF. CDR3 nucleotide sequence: TGTGCCAGCAGAGGACAGGGGGGAAGCACTGAAGCTTTCTTT.

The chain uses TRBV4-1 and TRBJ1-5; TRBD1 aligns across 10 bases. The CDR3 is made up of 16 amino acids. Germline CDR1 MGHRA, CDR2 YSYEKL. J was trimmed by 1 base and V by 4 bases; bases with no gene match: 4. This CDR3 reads CASSPGQGESNQPQHF. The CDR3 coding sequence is TGCGCCAGCAGCCCTGGACAGGGGGAAAGCAATCAGCCCCAGCATTTT.

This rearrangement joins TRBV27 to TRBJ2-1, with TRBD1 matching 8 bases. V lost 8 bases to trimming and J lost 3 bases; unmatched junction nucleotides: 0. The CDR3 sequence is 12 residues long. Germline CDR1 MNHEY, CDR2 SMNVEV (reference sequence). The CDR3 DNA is TGTGCCAGCGGACAGGGCTACAATGAGCAGTTCTTC. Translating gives CASGQGYNEQFF.

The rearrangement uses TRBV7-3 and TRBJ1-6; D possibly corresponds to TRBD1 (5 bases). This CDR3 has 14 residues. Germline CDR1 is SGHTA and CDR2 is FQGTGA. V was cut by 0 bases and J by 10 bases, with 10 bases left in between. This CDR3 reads CASSLTDRRSPLHF. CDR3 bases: TGTGCCAGCAGCTTAACCGACAGACGCTCACCCCTCCACTTT.

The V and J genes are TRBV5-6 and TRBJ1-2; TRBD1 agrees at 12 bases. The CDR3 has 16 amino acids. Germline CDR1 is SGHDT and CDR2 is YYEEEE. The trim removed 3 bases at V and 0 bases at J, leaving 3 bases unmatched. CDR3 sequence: CASSSGTGGSNYGYTF. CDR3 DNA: TGTGCCAGCAGCTCCGGGACAGGGGGCTCTAACTATGGCTACACCTTC.

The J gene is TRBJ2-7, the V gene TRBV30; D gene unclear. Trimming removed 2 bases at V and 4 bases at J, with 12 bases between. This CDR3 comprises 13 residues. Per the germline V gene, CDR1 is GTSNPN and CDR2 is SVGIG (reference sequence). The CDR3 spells CAWSFPRRYEQYF. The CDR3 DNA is TGTGCCTGGAGTTTCCCGCGGAGATACGAGCAGTACTTC.

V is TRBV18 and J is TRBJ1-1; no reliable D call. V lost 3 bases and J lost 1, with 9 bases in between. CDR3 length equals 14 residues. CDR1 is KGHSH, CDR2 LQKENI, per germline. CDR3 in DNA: TGTGCCAGCTCACCGCGCACAGAGAACACTGAAGCTTTCTTT. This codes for CASSPRTENTEAFF. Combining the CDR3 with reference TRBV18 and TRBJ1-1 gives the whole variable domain NAGVMQNPRHLVRRRGQEARLRCSPMKGHSHVYWYRQLPEEGLKFMVYLQKENIIDESGMPKERFSAEFPKEGPSILRIQQVVRGDSAAYFCASSPRTENTEAFFGQGTRLTVV.

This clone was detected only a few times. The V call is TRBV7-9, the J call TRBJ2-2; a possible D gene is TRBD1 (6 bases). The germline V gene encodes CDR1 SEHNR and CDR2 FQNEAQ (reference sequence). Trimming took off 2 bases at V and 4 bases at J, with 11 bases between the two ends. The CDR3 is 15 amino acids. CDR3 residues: CASSLRGSVTGELFF. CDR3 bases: TGTGCCAGCAGCTTAAGGGGGTCGGTCACCGGGGAGCTGTTTTTT. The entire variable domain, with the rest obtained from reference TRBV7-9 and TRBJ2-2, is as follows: DTGVSQNPRHKITKRGQNVTFRCDPISEHNRLYWYRQTLGQGPEFLTYFQNEAQLEKSRLLSDRFSAERPKGSFSTLEIQRTEQGDSAMYLCASSLRGSVTGELFFGEGSRLTVL.

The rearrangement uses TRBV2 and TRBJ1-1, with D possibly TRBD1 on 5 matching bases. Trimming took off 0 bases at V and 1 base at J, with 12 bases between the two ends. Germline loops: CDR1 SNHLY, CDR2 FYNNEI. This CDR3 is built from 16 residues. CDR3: CASSEALAGKNTEAFF. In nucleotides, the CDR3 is TGTGCCAGCAGTGAAGCGCTGGCAGGGAAGAACACTGAAGCTTTCTTT.

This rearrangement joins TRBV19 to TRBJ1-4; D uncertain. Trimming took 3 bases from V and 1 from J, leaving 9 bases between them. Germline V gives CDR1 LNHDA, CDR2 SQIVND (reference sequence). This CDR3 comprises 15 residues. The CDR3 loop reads CASSIGRRTNEKLFF. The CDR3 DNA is TGTGCCAGTAGTATCGGCAGGCGAACTAATGAAAAACTGTTTTTT.

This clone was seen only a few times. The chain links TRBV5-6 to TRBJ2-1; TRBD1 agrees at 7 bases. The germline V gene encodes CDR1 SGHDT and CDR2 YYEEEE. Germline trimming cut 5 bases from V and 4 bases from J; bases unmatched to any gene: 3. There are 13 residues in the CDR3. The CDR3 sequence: CASRMTGYNEQFF. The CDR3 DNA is TGTGCCAGCAGGATGACAGGGTACAATGAGCAGTTCTTC.

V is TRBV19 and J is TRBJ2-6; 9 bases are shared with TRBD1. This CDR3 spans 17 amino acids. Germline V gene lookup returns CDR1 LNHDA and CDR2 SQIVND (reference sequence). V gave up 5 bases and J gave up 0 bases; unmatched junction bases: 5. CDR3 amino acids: CASSSTGGNSGANVLTF. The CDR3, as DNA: TGTGCCAGTAGTTCCACAGGGGGCAACTCTGGGGCCAACGTCCTGACTTTC.

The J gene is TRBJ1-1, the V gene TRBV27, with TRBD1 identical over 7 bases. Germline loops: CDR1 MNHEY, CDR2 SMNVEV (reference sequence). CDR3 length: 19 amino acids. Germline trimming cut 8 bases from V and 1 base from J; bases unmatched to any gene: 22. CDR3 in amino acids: CASLPFGGPGQIWNTEAFF. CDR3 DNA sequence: TGTGCCAGCTTGCCCTTTGGAGGGCCGGGACAGATTTGGAACACTGAAGCTTTCTTT.

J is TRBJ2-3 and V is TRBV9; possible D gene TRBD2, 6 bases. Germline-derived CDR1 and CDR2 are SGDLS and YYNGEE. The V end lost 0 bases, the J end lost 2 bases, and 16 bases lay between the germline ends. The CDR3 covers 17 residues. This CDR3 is CASSVVGTGTYTDTQYF. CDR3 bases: TGTGCCAGCAGCGTAGTCGGGACCGGGACTTACACAGATACGCAGTATTTT.